Each of the 25 T cell receptor beta chains below was sequenced from the same sample in a study of esophageal squamous cell carcinoma under preoperative chemotherapy. Specified time point: before preoperative PTX-NDP chemotherapy. TCRdb used MiXCR to reprocess the PCR reads, holding one entry per CDR3 protein. The table has over 9,500 distinct CDR3 sequences, under 65% seen once; the top ten hold 16%. Sample acquisition took place from a patient given preoperative chemotherapy. These receptors were obtained from a human donor with esophageal squamous cell carcinoma. The donor label of this sample is uncertain.

The rearrangement joins TRBV6-5 to TRBJ2-3; D remains ambiguous. V was trimmed by 2 bases and J by 3 bases, leaving 12 bases between them. The CDR3 runs to 15 residues. Germline V gene lookup returns CDR1 MNHEY and CDR2 SVGAGI. The chain's CDR3 is CASSYPQDTTDTQYF. CDR3 bases: TGTGCCAGCAGTTACCCTCAGGATACGACAGATACGCAGTATTTT.

The chain couples TRBV7-2 to TRBJ2-5; 8 bases map to TRBD2. The germline V gene has CDR1 SGHTA and CDR2 FQGNSA. The V segment lost 5 bases and the J segment 11 bases; nucleotides outside the gene matches: 19. This CDR3 comprises 16 residues. CDR3 DNA: TGTGCCAGCAGCAAGAGAGCGGGAGCGCTATACAATGAGCAGTACTTC. It encodes CASSKRAGALYNEQYF.

This clonotype was seen ten or more times. V and J are TRBV7-9 and TRBJ2-1; D unclear. V lost 6 bases and J lost 3, with 21 bases in between. Germline CDR1 and CDR2: SEHNR and FQNEAQ (reference sequence). This CDR3 contains 17 residues. The CDR3 bases are TGTGCCAGCAGTCCCAGACCCCCTTTAGGGAACTACAATGAGCAGTTCTTC. Protein sequence: CASSPRPPLGNYNEQFF.

The chain links TRBV6-8 to TRBJ2-3; weak D call: TRBD1 (6 bases). Germline V gene lookup returns CDR1 MNHGY and CDR2 SAAAGT. V was cut by 10 bases and J by 11 bases, with 19 bases left in between. The CDR3 totals 12 residues. Written as DNA, the CDR3 is TGTGCCAAGGCTGTGAGCACAGGGAAGCAGTATTTT. Translation: CAKAVSTGKQYF.

This clonotype has a handful of counts. This sequence joins TRBV6-5 and TRBJ2-5; D not resolved. Germline lookup yields CDR1 MNHEY and CDR2 SVGAGI. This CDR3 has 14 amino acids. The ends were cut back, 0 bases at V and 1 base at J, with 6 bases in the middle. The DNA for the CDR3 is TGTGCCAGCAGTTACTCATGGACCCAAGAGACCCAGTACTTC. It specifies CASSYSWTQETQYF.

The chain uses TRBV10-2 and TRBJ2-1; the D gene is possibly TRBD2 (9 bases). The DNA matches TRBJ2-7 better at its end, which makes the J call doubtful. CDR1 is WSHSY, CDR2 SAAADI, per germline. There are 21 residues in the CDR3. In DNA, the CDR3 is TGCGCCAGCAGTGCTGGACAGGGTGGGGCTAGCGGGAACCTAAATCGCGACGAGCAGTACTTC. Encoded protein: CASSAGQGGASGNLNRDEQYF.

In its sample, this clonotype was seen a few times. The rearrangement links TRBV7-6 to TRBJ2-5, with unresolved D. CDR1 and CDR2 from the germline V gene are SGHVS and FNYEAQ. V was clipped by 3 bases and J by 11 bases, with 25 bases between them. The CDR3 has 16 residues. The CDR3 nucleotides are TGTGCCAGCAGCTTGGATGCTCCCAGCTCCTACAATGAGCAGTACTTC. This gives the protein CASSLDAPSSYNEQYF.

This chain connects TRBV10-2 to TRBJ1-6; TRBD1 agrees at 7 bases. Germline V CDR1 and CDR2: WSHSY, SAAADI. CDR3 length: 13 amino acids. V was pared by 7 bases and J by 8 bases, with 5 bases of the junction left unmatched. CDR3 sequence reads: CASTGQMDSPLHF. As DNA, the CDR3 is TGCGCCAGCACGGGACAGATGGATTCACCCCTCCACTTT.

This clonotype was detected once. The CDR3: CASGRVQETQFF. The CDR3 DNA follows: TGTGCCAGTGGGCGGGTACAAGAGACCCAGTTCTTC. The chain carries TRBV6-1 and TRBJ2-1; the D gene is possibly TRBD2 (5 bases). From germline, CDR1 is MNHNS and CDR2 SASEGT. Trimming pared 9 bases from V and 13 bases from J, leaving 19 bases between. The CDR3 sequence is 12 residues long.

This clonotype is categorized as large. V gene TRBV6-1 combines with J gene TRBJ2-1; D is uncertain. Trimming removed 3 bases at V and 8 bases at J, with 11 bases between. Germline V gives CDR1 MNHNS, CDR2 SASEGT. The CDR3 covers 13 residues. The CDR3 DNA follows: TGTGCCAGCAGTGAGGAGAGGTCCGATGAGCAGTTCTTC. Its translation is CASSEERSDEQFF.

This clonotype has at least ten counts. J is TRBJ1-2 and V is TRBV6-5, with D possibly matching TRBD1 (5 bases). Germline-derived CDR1 and CDR2 are MNHEY and SVGAGI. This CDR3 region has 15 residues. Trimming removed 2 bases at V and 3 bases at J, with 13 bases between. The CDR3 DNA reads as TGTGCCAGCAGTTACGGTGGGGCGCGGGACTATGGCTACACCTTC. Its protein product is CASSYGGARDYGYTF.

The rearrangement links TRBV12-3 or TRBV12-4 to TRBJ2-3; TRBD2 matches at 7 bases. With 11 bases clipped from V and 9 bases from J, the junction kept 17 bases outside the gene matches. The CDR3 is made up of 14 amino acids. For the CDR3, the DNA is TGTGCCGGCCGGGGGGTCTGTGGCCAAGAGACGCAGTATTTT. This codes for CAGRGVCGQETQYF.

In its sample, this clonotype ranks as medium-sized. The chain recombines TRBV6-1 with TRBJ2-1, with D tentatively TRBD1 (5 bases). The J call may be in error: the DNA end matches TRBJ2-5 better. CDR3 size: 12 residues. Germline CDR1 MNHNS, CDR2 SASEGT. CDR3: CASSRVRETQYF. CDR3 coding DNA: TGTGCCAGCAGCAGGGTACGGGAGACCCAGTACTTC.

This clonotype came up a few times. A read error may explain this, as a much larger clone is one base away. CDR3 sequence reads: CASSYGETQYF. The CDR3 DNA sequence: TGTGCCAGCAGTTACGGGGAGACCCAGTACTTC. The chain combines TRBV6-5 with TRBJ2-5; D gene uncertain. V was clipped by 2 bases and J by 5 bases, with 3 bases between them. Germline V gene data show CDR1 as MNHEY and CDR2 as SVGAGI. The length of the CDR3 is 11 residues.

This chain links TRBV10-3 with TRBJ2-5; 8 bases align to TRBD2. The CDR3 extends over 15 amino acids. The V gene's germline CDR1 is ENHRY and CDR2 SYGVKD. CDR3 protein: CGGGLGGGDEETQYF. DNA for the CDR3: TGTGGCGGGGGGCTCGGGGGCGGGGACGAAGAGACCCAGTACTTC.

In this sample, this clonotype turned up a few times. V and J are TRBV7-8 and TRBJ2-3; D remains unclear. Germline-derived CDR1 and CDR2 are SGHVS and FQNEAQ. The CDR3 extends over 14 amino acids. Deletions cut 3 bases from V and 2 bases from J, with 9 bases between. The DNA of the CDR3 is TGTGCCAGCAGCTTTCCGTCGACCACAGATACGCAGTATTTT. Amino acid sequence: CASSFPSTTDTQYF. The full variable domain, with the rest looked up from reference TRBV7-8 and TRBJ2-3, is GAGVSQSPRYKVAKRGQDVALRCDPISGHVSLFWYQQALGQGPEFLTYFQNEAQLDKSGLPSDRFFAERPEGSVSTLKIQRTQQEDSAVYLCASSFPSTTDTQYFGPGTRLTVL.

As concerns this clonotype: A much larger clone differs from this one at a single base, so this may be a read error. In this CDR3 the conserved last residue, phenylalanine or tryptophan, is missing, so a read error is likely. The V call is TRBV6-1, the J call TRBJ2-1, with D unclear. The DNA end lines up better with TRBJ2-5; the J call may be wrong. Looked up from germline, CDR1 is MNHNS and CDR2 is SASEGT. This CDR3 has 13 residues. DNA of the CDR3: TGTGCCAGCGACGAAGGGTGGGGAGAGACCCAGTACTTA. As protein: CASDEGWGETQYL.

This clonotype was detected many times. The chain employs TRBV7-8 and TRBJ2-1; D is perhaps TRBD1 (5 bases). The germline V gene encodes CDR1 SGHVS and CDR2 FQNEAQ. Trimming pared 1 base from V and 3 bases from J, leaving 7 bases between. This CDR3 is built from 14 residues. The CDR3 here is CASSLGTNYNEQFF. The CDR3 nucleotides are TGTGCCAGCAGCTTAGGGACAAACTACAATGAGCAGTTCTTC.

Sample share makes this clonotype medium-sized. This sequence joins TRBV25-1 and TRBJ2-3, with TRBD2 matching over 9 bases. With V trimmed by 4 bases and J by 2 bases, 10 bases remained unmatched. This CDR3 has 17 amino acids. CDR1 is MGHDK, CDR2 SYGVNS, per germline. CDR3 DNA sequence: TGTGCCAGCAGTGCCCCCCAACTAGCGGGCCTCACAGATACGCAGTATTTT. Encoded protein: CASSAPQLAGLTDTQYF.

This clonotype rates as medium-sized. The V gene is TRBV6-1, the J gene TRBJ1-5, with 7 bases lining up with TRBD1. V lost 6 bases, J lost 5 bases, and 13 bases stayed unmatched. This CDR3 has 16 residues. CDR1 is MNHNS, CDR2 SASEGT, per germline. CDR3 DNA sequence: TGTGCCAGCAGATCGGAGAAGGGGGCGCGGGATCAGCCCCAGCATTTT. Translated, it gives CASRSEKGARDQPQHF.

This clonotype showed up just a few times. The chain combines TRBV7-6 with TRBJ2-7; D is possibly TRBD2 (5 bases). The V and J ends lost 6 bases and 0 bases respectively, with 21 bases between them. The germline V gene has CDR1 SGHVS and CDR2 FNYEAQ. CDR3 length equals 17 residues. DNA of the CDR3: TGTGCCAGCAGTCCTGGTCCCGTTAGCGAGACCTCCTACGAGCAGTACTTC. The encoded protein is CASSPGPVSETSYEQYF.

Written as DNA, the CDR3 is TGTGCCAGCAGTGACCAACCCAGCGGGGGGGGCACAGATACGCAGTATTTT. Translating it yields CASSDQPSGGGTDTQYF. The rearrangement uses TRBV6-1 and TRBJ2-3, with 10 bases lining up with TRBD2. The trim removed 3 bases at V and 1 base at J, leaving 7 bases unmatched. The CDR3 extends over 17 amino acids. CDR1 MNHNS and CDR2 SASEGT come from the germline V gene.

This chain joins TRBV6-5 and TRBJ2-2, with a tentative D call TRBD2 (5 bases). The V gene lost 0 bases and the J gene lost 6 bases, with 11 bases spanning the gap. The CDR3 loop spans 15 amino acids. The germline CDR1 and CDR2 sequences are MNHEY and SVGAGI. The CDR3 sequence is CASSYSTGMAGELFF. DNA for the CDR3: TGTGCCAGCAGTTACTCGACGGGGATGGCCGGGGAGCTGTTTTTT.

This clonotype was detected a few times. The CDR3 region is CASKGTRAEQPQHF. The CDR3 DNA reads as TGTGCCAGCAAGGGCACGAGGGCCGAACAGCCCCAGCATTTT. V usage is TRBV6-1 and J usage is TRBJ1-5, with no clear D. Trimming cost V 7 bases and J 7 bases, with 17 bases left between them. The CDR3 covers 14 residues. The germline CDR1 and CDR2 sequences are MNHNS and SASEGT.

The chain has TRBV7-6 and TRBJ2-1; TRBD1 is a possible D gene (5 bases). The DNA end is more similar to TRBJ2-5, so the J call may be wrong. CDR3 length: 20 residues. CDR1 and CDR2 (germline): SGHVS, FNYEAQ. CDR3 DNA sequence: TGTGCCAGCAGCTTAGCAGAGAACCCGGGTCAGGGCGCCTTAGAGGAGACCCAGTACTTC. The encoded protein is CASSLAENPGQGALEETQYF.